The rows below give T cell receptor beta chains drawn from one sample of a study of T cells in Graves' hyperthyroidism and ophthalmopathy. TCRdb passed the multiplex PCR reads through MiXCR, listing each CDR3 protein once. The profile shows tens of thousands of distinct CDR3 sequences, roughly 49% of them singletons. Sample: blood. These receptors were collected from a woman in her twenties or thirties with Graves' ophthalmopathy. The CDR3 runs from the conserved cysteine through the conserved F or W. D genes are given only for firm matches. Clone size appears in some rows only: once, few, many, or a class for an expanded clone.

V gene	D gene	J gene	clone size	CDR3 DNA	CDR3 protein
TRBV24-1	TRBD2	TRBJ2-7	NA	TGTGCCACCAGTGATTTACTAGCGGGAGGTCCCGAGCAGTACTTC	CATSDLLAGGPEQYF
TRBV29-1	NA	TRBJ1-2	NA	TGCGGCGCCGGTGATGCACCTCAGTATGGCCACACCTTC	CGAGDAPQYGHTF
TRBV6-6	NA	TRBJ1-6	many	TGTGCCAGCAGCCCCGGGGACACCTATAATTCACCCCTCCACTTT	CASSPGDTYNSPLHF
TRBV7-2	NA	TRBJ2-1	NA	TGTGCCAGCAGCTTAGCCGTCACAGATACGCAGTTCTTC	CASSLAVTDTQFF
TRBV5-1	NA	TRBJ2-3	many	TGCGCCAGCAGCAGGGCAGATCCTGCACTGGATACGCAGTATTTT	CASSRADPALDTQYF
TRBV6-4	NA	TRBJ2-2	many	TGTGCCAGCAGTGTCGAGGAGAACACCGGGGAGCTGTTTTTT	CASSVEENTGELFF
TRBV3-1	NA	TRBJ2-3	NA	TGTGCCAGCAGGCGACAGGGCACAGATACGCAGTATTTT	CASRRQGTDTQYF
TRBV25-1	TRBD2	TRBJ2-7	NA	TGTGCTTCAGTCGGGGGGTGGTACGAGCAGTACTTC	CASVGGWYEQYF
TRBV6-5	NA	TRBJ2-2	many	TGTGCCAGCAGCCGGGAACAATTCCGGGTTGGCACCGGGGAGCTGTTTTTT	CASSREQFRVGTGELFF
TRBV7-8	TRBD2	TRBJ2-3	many	TGTGCCAGCAGCTTCGAACTAGCGGGGGGCACAGATACGCAGTATTTT	CASSFELAGGTDTQYF
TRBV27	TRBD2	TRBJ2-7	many	TGTGCCAGCAGTCTCCTGGGACTAGCGGGCTACGAGCAGTACTTC	CASSLLGLAGYEQYF
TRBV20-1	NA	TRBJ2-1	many	TGCAGCGTCTCCAGACCGGGAGTGGGGAATGAGCAGTTCTTC	CSVSRPGVGNEQFF
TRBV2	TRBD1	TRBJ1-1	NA	TGTGCCAGCTTTAGGGGGCCCGAGGGATTGAACACTGAAGCTTTCTTT	CASFRGPEGLNTEAFF
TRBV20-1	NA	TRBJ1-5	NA	TGCAGTGCTAGAGAGGGCGTCACGGGAGTTCGCAATGAGCCCCAGCATTTT	CSAREGVTGVRNEPQHF
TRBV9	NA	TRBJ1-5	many	TGTGCCAGCAGCGCCGGCGGAGGTGGCAATCAGCCCCAGCATTTT	CASSAGGGGNQPQHF
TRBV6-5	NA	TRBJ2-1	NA	TGTGCCAGCAGTTACTCTCGGTACAATGAGCAGTTCTTC	CASSYSRYNEQFF
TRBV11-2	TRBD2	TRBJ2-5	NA	TGTGCCAGCAGCTTAACTCCGGGACTAGCGGGAGTACAGACCCAGTACTTC	CASSLTPGLAGVQTQYF
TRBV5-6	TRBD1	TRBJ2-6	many	TGTGCCAGCAGCCGGACAGGGGCTGGGGCCAACGTCCTGACTTTC	CASSRTGAGANVLTF
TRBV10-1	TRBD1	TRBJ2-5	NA	TGCGCCAGCAGCATGGGACAGTCACAAGAGACCCAGTACTTC	CASSMGQSQETQYF
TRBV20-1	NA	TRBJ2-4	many	TGCAGTGCTAGAGCAGGAGGGGTCCTTGGAAACATTCAGTACTTC	CSARAGGVLGNIQYF
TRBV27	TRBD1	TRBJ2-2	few	TGTGCCAGCAGTTTGATGCAGGGGGTCACCGGGGAGCTGTTTTTT	CASSLMQGVTGELFF
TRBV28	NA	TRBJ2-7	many	TGTGCCAGCAGTCCTTACTCGAATACAGCTTCCTACGAGCAGTACTTC	CASSPYSNTASYEQYF
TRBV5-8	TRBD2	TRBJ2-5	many	TGTGCCAGCGGGACCTGGGGGGGGGAGACCCAGTACTTC	CASGTWGGETQYF
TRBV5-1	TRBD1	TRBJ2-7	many	TGCGCCAGCAGCTCGATACCCGGGACAGGTGCCTACGAGCAGTACTTC	CASSSIPGTGAYEQYF
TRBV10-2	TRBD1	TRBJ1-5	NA	TGCGCCAGCAGTGATTGGACAGGGGGGCAGCCCCAGCATTTT	CASSDWTGGQPQHF
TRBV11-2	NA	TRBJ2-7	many	TGTGCCAGCAGCTTAGATGTGGGCCCCTACGAGCAGTACTTC	CASSLDVGPYEQYF
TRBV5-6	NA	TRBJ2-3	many	TGTGCCAGCAGCTTGAGTGGCGGGAATATCGGTACGCAGTATTTT	CASSLSGGNIGTQYF
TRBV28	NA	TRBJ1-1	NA	TGTGCCAGCAGTTTAGCTCAGCTGAACACTGAAGCTTTCTTT	CASSLAQLNTEAFF
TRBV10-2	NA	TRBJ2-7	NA	TGCGCCAGCAGGCCTTTAGAGATCGTGGAGAATGGGCCTTCTGCCTACGAGCAGTACTTC	CASRPLEIVENGPSAYEQYF